This T cell receptor (beta chain) was captured by sequencing in a study of molecular identifiers for immune sequencing clone quantification. On the study more broadly: Five aliquots were made in replicates from the RNA of roughly 20,000 or 100,000 naive CD8 cells, and four were sequenced. The study, taken as a whole, reports: In CMV-specific effectors, clones above 20 copies held over 98% of molecules; naive, under 1%.

Many counts were recorded for this clonotype. Its target is unknown. TCRdb reanalysed the PCR reads using MiXCR and keeps one entry per CDR3 protein. The repertoire holds some 100,000 distinct CDR3 sequences, with roughly 34% as singletons. Germline V gene lookup returns CDR1 MDHEN and CDR2 SYDVKM. The V and J ends lost 4 bases and 1 base respectively, with 4 bases between them. CDR3 length equals 13 residues. The source is a human donor in good health. Some libraries in this study had Jurkat cell RNA spiked in. The chain recombines TRBV28 with TRBJ2-2; no clear D gene. Sequencing was performed on naive CD8+ T cells from blood, with Jurkat cell RNA spiked in. Subset indicated: FACS-sorted CD8+CD4-CCR7+CD45RA+ naive T cells. In nucleotides, the CDR3 is TGTGCCAGCAGTTACAGGAACACCGGGGAGCTGTTTTTT. Translated, it gives CASSYRNTGELFF.